This entry features one T cell receptor (beta chain) sequence. The data stem from a study of PD-L1 blockade in urothelial cancer. The wider study: Patients with male sex and bladder-origin urothelial cancer accounted for about nine tenths of the roughly 29 enrolled. Blood samples had a median of approximately 140,000 T cells, tens of thousands of unique TCRs, and clonality 0.08 to 0.09. Analyses were performed on blood at 3 weeks after treatment start (the second dose) and at 6 weeks.

Only in-frame clones appear in the TCRdb table, and some are missing; sequencing was by immunoSEQ multiplex PCR. The sample yields about 43,000 clones, about 91% seen once. The material sequenced was PBMCs, taken around atezolizumab (anti-PD-L1) treatment. This TCR derives from an elderly man with urothelial cancer.

The CDR3 region is CATKLGTDTQYF. CDR3 in DNA: TGTGCCACTAAACTGGGCACAGATACGCAGTATTTT. The chain combines TRBV6-6 with TRBJ2-3; D not certain. The CDR3 extends over 12 amino acids. With 10 bases removed from V and 1 base from J, the gap between germline ends came to 9 bases. Germline loops: CDR1 MNHNY, CDR2 SVGAGI (reference sequence).